This TCR beta chain was sequenced in a study of OX40 agonist ivuxolimab in advanced cancers. V was pared by 6 bases and J by 9 bases, with 12 bases between. CDR1 and CDR2 from the germline V gene are MNHEY and SVGAGI. The CDR3 runs 12 residues. Method: immunoSEQ multiplex PCR; TCRdb's copy keeps in-frame clones and lacks some. The table shows 90,000 to 120,000 clones, with 80% to 95% occurring only once. V is TRBV6-5 and J is TRBJ2-1, with D possibly TRBD2 on 5 matching bases. This receptor was taken from an adult with an advanced solid tumor such as melanoma, head and neck, liver or kidney cancer. The sequencing used CD4+ or CD8+ T cells sorted from blood, collected in a trial of the OX40 agonist ivuxolimab. CDR3 amino acids: CASSPSEGEQFF. Here the CDR3 DNA reads TGTGCCAGCAGCCCCTCAGAGGGTGAGCAGTTCTTC.